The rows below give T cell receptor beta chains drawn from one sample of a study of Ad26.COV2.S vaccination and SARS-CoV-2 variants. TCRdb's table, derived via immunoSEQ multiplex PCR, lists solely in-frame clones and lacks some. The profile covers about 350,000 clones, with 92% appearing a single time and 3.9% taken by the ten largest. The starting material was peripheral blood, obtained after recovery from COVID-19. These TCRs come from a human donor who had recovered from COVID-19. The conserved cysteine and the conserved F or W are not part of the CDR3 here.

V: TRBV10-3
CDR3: AISDRDSSTDTQY

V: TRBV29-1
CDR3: SVTGTGNEKLF

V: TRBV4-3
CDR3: ASSQGDQPSSGANVLT

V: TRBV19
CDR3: ASSPVGVPIDEQY

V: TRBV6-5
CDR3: ASSHSLTGELF

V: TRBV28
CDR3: ASSLRTGDLYMYYEQY

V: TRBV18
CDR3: ASSLSGEVTEAF

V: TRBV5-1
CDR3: ASSSGASGLNEQF

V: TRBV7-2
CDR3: ASSSLAGGRETQY

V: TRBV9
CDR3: ASSVALNQPQH

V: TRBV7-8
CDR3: ASRPGQGAQIETQY

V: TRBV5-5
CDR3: ASSFRATSGNTIY

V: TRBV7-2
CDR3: ASRPPPSGAYNEQF

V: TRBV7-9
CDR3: ASRGLYEQY

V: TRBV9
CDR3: ASSATGSDTIY

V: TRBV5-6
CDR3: ASSRGQERRGYT

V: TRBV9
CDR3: ASSSSSGGTDTQY

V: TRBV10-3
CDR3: AISEYRDRPYEQY

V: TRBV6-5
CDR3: ASSPVSGSNQPQH

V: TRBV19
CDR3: ASTPRDRPPPGGYT

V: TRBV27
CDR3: ASSRAGETQY

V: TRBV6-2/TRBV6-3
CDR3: ASSYFPTSRSTDTQY

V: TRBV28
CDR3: ASSSPGPNYNEQF

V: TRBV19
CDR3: ASSIIDSRPYGYT

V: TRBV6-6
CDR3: ASITDRAYGGYGYT

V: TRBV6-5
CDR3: ASSYAGDTEAF

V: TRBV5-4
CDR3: ASSLNPPIGYT

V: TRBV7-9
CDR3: ASSSGIDARPEAF

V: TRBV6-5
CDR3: ASSYGAVQETQY

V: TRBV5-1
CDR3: ASRGLAVGENIQY

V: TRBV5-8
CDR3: ASSRRAARRDNEQF

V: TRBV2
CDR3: ASSESLGSGYGYT

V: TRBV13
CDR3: ASSPSSRVTEAF

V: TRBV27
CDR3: ASSLSGVGYTEAF

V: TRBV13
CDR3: ASSPLTQSSYNEQF

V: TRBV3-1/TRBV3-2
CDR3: ASSQDLQVNTEAF

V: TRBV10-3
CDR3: AIRGGLAGGRYNEQF

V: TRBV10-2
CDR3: ASSAGTGGRDEQF

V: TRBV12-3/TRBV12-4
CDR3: ASSLALAGELF

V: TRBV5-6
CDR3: ASSSGGGTTGAPTDTQY

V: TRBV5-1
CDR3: ASSFRTGVNYGYT

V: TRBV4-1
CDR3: ASSQAGRSPSYEQY

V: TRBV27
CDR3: ASSPGTSGGSEQF

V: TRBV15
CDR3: ATTASGGAVEQF

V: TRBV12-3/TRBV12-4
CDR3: ASSFFQGYGYT

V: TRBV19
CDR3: ASSTLGGWNSPLH

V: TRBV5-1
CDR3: ASSLAVGQEHYGYT

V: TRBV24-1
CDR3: ATSGTANNEQF

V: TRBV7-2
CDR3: ASRGPGASSTDTQY

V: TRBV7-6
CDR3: ASSLGLNLYTEAF

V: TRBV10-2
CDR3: ASRGAPAPGEQY

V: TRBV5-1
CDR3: ASSPTIGERRGTNEKLF

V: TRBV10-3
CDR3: AISDGGVINYGYT

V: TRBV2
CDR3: ANKDQGNNT

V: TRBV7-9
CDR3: ASSLSGGRRETQY

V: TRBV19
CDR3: ASSIQATTSEKLF

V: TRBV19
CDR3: ASSPRTHYEQY

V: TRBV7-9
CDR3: ASSSPIGQFYGYT

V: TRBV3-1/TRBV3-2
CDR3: ASSQGQGDDPYT